This TCR beta chain was captured by sequencing in a study of shared clonotypes between healthy human individuals. This CDR3 is built from 13 residues. Per germline, CDR1 SGHTA and CDR2 FQGNSA. V was cut by 4 bases and J by 2 bases, with 9 bases left in between. Method: immunoSEQ multiplex PCR; TCRdb's copy keeps in-frame clones and lacks some. Here the sample spans over a million clones, about 80% being singletons. The study drew all its donors from Caucasian adults living in Nashville, Tennessee. CD4+ cells yielded CD45RA+ naive and CD45RA-negative memory subsets. As to this clone: In the same sample, other DNA sequences code for this CDR3.

This sequence joins TRBV7-2 and TRBJ2-7; TRBD1 is a possible D gene (6 bases). Material for sequencing was memory CD4+ T cells from PBMCs. Subset of the sample: CD45RA-negative fraction. This receptor was identified in a young man in good health. Some clones in this sample may be carry-over from other donors' samples. DNA of the CDR3: TGTGCCAGCAGCTCAAGGACAGCCTACGAGCAGTACTTC. Encoded protein: CASSSRTAYEQYF.